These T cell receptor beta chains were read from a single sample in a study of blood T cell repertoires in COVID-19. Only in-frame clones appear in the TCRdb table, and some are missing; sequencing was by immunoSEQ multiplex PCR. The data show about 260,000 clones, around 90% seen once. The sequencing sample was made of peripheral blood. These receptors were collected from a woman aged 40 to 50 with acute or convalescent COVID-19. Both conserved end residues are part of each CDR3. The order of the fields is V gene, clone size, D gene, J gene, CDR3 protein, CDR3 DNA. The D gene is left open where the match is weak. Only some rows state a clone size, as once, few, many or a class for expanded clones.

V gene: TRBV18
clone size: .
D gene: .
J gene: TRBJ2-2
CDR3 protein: CASSPPDRNTGELFF
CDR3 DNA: TGTGCCAGCTCACCACCGGACAGGAACACCGGGGAGCTGTTTTTT

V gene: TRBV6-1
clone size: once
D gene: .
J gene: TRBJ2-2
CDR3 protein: CASSEAYTTNTGELFF
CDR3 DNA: TGTGCCAGCAGTGAAGCGTACACCACGAACACCGGGGAGCTGTTTTTT

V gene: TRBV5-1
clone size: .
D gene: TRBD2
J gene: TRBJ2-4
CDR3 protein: CASSSGTSGSNIQYF
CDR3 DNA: TGCGCCAGCAGCTCCGGGACTAGCGGTTCTAACATTCAGTACTTC

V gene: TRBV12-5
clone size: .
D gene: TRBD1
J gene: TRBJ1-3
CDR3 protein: CASGLGQGTTIYF
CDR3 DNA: TGTGCTAGTGGTTTGGGACAGGGCACCACCATATATTTT

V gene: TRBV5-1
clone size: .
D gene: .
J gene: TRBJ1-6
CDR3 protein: CASSTETGPNSPLHF
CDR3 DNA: TGCGCCAGCAGCACCGAGACAGGTCCCAATTCACCCCTCCACTTT

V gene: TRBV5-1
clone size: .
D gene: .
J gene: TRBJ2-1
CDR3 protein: CASTVFVTEDNEQFF
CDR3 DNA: TGCGCCAGCACAGTTTTCGTGACAGAGGACAATGAGCAGTTCTTC

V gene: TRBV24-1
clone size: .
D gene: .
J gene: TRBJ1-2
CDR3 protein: CATSDGTGTVYGYTF
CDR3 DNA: TGTGCCACCAGTGACGGTACAGGGACGGTCTATGGCTACACCTTC

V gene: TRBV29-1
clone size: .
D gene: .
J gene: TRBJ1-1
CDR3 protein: CSVAGGETVRTEAFF
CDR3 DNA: TGCAGCGTTGCGGGAGGAGAGACAGTTCGGACTGAAGCTTTCTTT

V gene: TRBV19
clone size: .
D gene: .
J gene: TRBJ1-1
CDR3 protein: CASSIDGSGNTEAFF
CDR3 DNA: TGTGCCAGTAGTATAGACGGCTCAGGGAACACTGAAGCTTTCTTT

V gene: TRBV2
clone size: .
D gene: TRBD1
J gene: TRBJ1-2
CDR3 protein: CASSAGQGIGGYTF
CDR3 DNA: TGTGCCAGCAGTGCAGGACAGGGAATTGGAGGCTACACCTTC

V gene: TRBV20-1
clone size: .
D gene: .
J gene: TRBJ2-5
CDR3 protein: CSAMQRKTQYF
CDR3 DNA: TGCAGTGCGATGCAGCGGAAGACCCAGTACTTC

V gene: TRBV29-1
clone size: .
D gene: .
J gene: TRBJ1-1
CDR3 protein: CSVDPGYTEAFF
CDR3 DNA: TGCAGCGTAGACCCAGGTTACACTGAAGCTTTCTTT

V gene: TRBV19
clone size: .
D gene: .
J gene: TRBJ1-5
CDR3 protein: CASSPRSGGLNQPQHF
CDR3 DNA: TGTGCCAGTAGTCCCCGCTCGGGGGGCCTCAATCAGCCCCAGCATTTT

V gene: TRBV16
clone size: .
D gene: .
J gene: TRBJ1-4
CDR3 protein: CASSQSAGPGEKLFF
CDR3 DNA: TGTGCCAGCAGCCAATCTGCGGGGCCGGGGGAAAAACTGTTTTTT

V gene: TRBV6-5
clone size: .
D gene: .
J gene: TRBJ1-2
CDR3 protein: CASSSPGGGSGYTF
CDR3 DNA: TGTGCCAGCAGTTCCCCTGGTGGGGGGTCTGGCTACACCTTC

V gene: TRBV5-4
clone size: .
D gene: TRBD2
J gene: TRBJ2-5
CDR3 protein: CASSLFAGGGPKTQYF
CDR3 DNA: TGTGCCAGCAGCTTGTTCGCGGGGGGAGGCCCTAAGACCCAGTACTTC

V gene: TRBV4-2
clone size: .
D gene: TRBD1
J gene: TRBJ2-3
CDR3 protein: CASRAGQGTDTQYF
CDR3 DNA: TGTGCCAGCAGGGCCGGACAGGGCACAGATACGCAGTATTTT

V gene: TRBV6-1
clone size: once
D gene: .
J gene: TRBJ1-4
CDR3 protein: CASSDQPGQVSEKLFF
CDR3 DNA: TGTGCCAGCAGTGATCAACCGGGACAAGTGAGTGAAAAACTGTTTTTT

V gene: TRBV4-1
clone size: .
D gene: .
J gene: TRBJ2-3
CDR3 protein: CASRGLGTDTQYF
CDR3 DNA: TGCGCCAGCAGGGGACTCGGCACAGATACGCAGTATTTT

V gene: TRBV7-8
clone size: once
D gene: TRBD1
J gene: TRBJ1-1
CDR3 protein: CASSPDRVTEAFF
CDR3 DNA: TGTGCCAGCAGCCCAGACAGGGTCACTGAAGCTTTCTTT

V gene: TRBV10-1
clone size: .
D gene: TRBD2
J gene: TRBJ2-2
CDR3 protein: CASSPSGGASGGELFF
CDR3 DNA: TGCGCCAGCAGCCCCAGCGGGGGGGCCTCGGGCGGGGAGCTGTTTTTT

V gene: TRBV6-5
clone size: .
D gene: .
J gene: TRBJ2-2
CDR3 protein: CASSYGLGGELFF
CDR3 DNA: TGTGCCAGCAGTTACGGACTGGGCGGGGAGCTGTTTTTT

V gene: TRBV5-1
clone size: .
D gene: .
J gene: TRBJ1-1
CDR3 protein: CASSLGGIGNTEAFF
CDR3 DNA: TGCGCCAGCAGCTTGGGAGGCATCGGGAACACTGAAGCTTTCTTT

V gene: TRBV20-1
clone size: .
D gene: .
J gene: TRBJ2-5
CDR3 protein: CSASEGETQYF
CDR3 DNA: TGCAGTGCTTCAGAGGGAGAGACCCAGTACTTC

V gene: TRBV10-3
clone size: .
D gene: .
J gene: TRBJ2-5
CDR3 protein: CAITGSLGETQYF
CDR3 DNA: TGTGCCATCACGGGATCACTTGGGGAGACCCAGTACTTC

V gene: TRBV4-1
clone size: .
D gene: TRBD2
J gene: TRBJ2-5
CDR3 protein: CASSQVASGEETQYF
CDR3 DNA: TGCGCCAGCAGCCAAGTTGCTAGCGGGGAAGAGACCCAGTACTTC

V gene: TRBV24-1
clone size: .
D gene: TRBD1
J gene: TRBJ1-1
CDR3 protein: CATSDRGYTEAFF
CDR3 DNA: TGTGCCACCAGTGACAGGGGGTACACTGAAGCTTTCTTT

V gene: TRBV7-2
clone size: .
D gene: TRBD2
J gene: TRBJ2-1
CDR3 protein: CASRSGGAANEQFF
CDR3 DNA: TGTGCCAGCCGAAGCGGGGGGGCCGCCAATGAGCAGTTCTTC

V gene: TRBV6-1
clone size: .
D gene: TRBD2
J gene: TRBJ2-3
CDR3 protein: CASSVASGGSTDTQYF
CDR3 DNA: TGTGCCAGCAGTGTCGCTAGCGGGGGGTCCACAGATACGCAGTATTTT

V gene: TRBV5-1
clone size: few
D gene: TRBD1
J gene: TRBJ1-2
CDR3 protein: CASSLEGANYGYTF
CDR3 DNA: TGCGCCAGCAGCTTGGAGGGGGCGAACTATGGCTACACCTTC

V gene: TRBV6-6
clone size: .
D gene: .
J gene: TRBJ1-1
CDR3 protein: CASTTEGVNTEAFF
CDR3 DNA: TGTGCCAGCACCACCGAGGGGGTGAACACTGAAGCTTTCTTT

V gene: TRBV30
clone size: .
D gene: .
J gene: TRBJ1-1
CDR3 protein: CAWSSGTEAFF
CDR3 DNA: TGTGCCTGGAGTTCAGGCACTGAAGCTTTCTTT

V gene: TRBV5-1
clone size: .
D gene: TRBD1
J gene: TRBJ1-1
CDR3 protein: CASSVASGGNTEAFF
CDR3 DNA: TGCGCCAGCAGCGTGGCCTCAGGGGGGAACACTGAAGCTTTCTTT

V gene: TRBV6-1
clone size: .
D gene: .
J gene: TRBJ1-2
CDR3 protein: CASSEVPGHGYTF
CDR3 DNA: TGTGCCAGCAGTGAAGTGCCAGGGCATGGCTACACCTTC

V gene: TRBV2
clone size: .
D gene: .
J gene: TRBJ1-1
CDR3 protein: CASSDAVNTEAFF
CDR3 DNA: TGTGCCAGCAGTGACGCAGTCAACACTGAAGCTTTCTTT

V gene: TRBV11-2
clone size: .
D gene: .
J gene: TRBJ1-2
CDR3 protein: CASSQTDLATGFDGYTF
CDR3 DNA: TGTGCCAGCAGCCAAACCGACCTAGCTACAGGGTTTGATGGCTACACCTTC

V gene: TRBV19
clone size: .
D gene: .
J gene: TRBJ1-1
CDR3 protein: CASSMIAGRSMNTEAFF
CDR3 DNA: TGTGCCAGTAGTATGATAGCGGGCCGGTCCATGAACACTGAAGCTTTCTTT

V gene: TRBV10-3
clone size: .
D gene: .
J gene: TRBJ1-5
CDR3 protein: CAIASGANNQPQHF
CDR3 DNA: TGTGCCATTGCGTCAGGGGCGAACAATCAGCCCCAGCATTTT

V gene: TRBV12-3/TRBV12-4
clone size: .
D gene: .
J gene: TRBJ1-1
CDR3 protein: CASSPGVEAFF
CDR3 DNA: TGTGCCAGCAGCCCAGGGGTTGAAGCTTTCTTT

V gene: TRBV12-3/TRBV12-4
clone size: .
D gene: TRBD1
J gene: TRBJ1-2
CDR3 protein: CASRIGTGGGYTF
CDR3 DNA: TGTGCCAGCCGAATTGGGACAGGGGGCGGCTACACCTTC

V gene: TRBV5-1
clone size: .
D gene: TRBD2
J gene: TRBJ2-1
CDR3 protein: CASSSSRGGAEDNEQFF
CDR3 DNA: TGCGCCAGCAGCTCCTCCCGGGGGGGCGCCGAAGATAATGAGCAGTTCTTC

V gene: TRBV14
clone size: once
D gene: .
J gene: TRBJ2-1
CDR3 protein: CASSPAGRSYNEQFF
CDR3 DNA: TGTGCCAGCAGCCCCGCGGGGCGGTCCTACAATGAGCAGTTCTTC

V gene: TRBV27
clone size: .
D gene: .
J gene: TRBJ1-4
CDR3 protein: CASSPGQRTNEKLFF
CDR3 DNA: TGTGCCAGCAGTCCCGGACAGAGGACTAATGAAAAACTGTTTTTT

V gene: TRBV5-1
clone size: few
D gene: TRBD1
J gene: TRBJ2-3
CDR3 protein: CASSLPTGATDTQYF
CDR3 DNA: TGCGCCAGCAGCTTACCGACAGGGGCCACAGATACGCAGTATTTT

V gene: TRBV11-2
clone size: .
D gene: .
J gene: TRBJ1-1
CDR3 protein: CATRLRNTEAFF
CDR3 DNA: TGTGCCACCCGTCTGAGGAACACTGAAGCTTTCTTT

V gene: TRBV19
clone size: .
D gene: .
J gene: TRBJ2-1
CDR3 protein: CASSHGGQKLYNEQFF
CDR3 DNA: TGTGCCAGTAGCCACGGGGGACAGAAGTTATACAATGAGCAGTTCTTC

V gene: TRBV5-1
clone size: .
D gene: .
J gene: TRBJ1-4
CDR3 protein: CASSLEAGGGEKLFF
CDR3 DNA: TGCGCCAGCAGCTTGGAGGCGGGAGGGGGTGAAAAACTGTTTTTT

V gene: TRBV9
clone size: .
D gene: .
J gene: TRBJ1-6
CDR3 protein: CASSPTGFYNSPLHF
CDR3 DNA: TGTGCCAGCAGCCCGACTGGGTTCTATAATTCACCCCTCCACTTT

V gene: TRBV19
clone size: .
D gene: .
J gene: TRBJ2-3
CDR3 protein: CASSAGGLQKQYF
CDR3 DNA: TGTGCCAGTAGCGCCGGGGGTCTTCAGAAGCAGTATTTT

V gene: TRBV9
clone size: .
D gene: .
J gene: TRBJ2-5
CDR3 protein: CASSVGPLQETQYF
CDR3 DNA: TGTGCCAGCAGCGTAGGGCCCCTCCAAGAGACCCAGTACTTC

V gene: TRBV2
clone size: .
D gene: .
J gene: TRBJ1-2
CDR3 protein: CASSEARAGGQGYTF
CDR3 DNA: TGTGCCAGCAGTGAAGCGCGGGCGGGGGGCCAAGGCTACACCTTC

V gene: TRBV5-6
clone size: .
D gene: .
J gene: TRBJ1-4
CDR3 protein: CASSRTPLHEKLFF
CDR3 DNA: TGTGCCAGCAGCCGGACACCATTACATGAAAAACTGTTTTTT

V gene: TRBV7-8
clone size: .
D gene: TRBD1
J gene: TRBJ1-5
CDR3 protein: CASRIGQGRHQPQHF
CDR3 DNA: TGTGCCAGCAGGATAGGACAGGGTAGGCATCAGCCCCAGCATTTT

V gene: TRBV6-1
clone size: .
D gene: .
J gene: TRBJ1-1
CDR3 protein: CASSVDGMIMNTEAFF
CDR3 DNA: TGTGCCAGCAGTGTGGACGGGATGATCATGAACACTGAAGCTTTCTTT

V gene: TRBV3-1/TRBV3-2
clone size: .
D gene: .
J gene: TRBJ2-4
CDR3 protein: CASSHPRRDLAKNIQYF
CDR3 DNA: TGTGCCAGCAGCCACCCCAGGAGGGACCTAGCCAAAAACATTCAGTACTTC